A single T cell receptor beta chain is shown here with its context. The data were obtained in a study of shared T cell receptors in the human thymus. CDR1 and CDR2 (germline): SGHRS, YFSETQ. V lost 4 bases to trimming and J lost 0 bases; unmatched junction nucleotides: 5. The CDR3 runs 15 residues. Sequenced by immunoSEQ multiplex PCR; TCRdb stores in-frame clones only, minus some. Of hundreds of thousands of clones in the sample, around 89% are singletons; the top ten hold approximately 0.011%. This sample was also put to use in a study of human thymus T cells.

This sequence was found in a boy in the first two years of life with a congenital heart defect. The sample consisted of thymocytes. This chain links TRBV5-1 with TRBJ2-3; 7 nucleotides match TRBD2. CDR3 region: CASSGGTTSTDTQYF. CDR3 sequence (DNA): TGCGCCAGCAGCGGCGGGACTACTAGCACAGATACGCAGTATTTT.